The clone carrying this T cell receptor beta chain has at least ten counts. The antigen is unknown. This CDR3 has 13 residues. Per germline, CDR1 DFQATT and CDR2 SNEGSKA (reference sequence). Trimming took 2 bases from V and 4 from J, leaving 12 bases between them. The sample originates from a study of T cells in Graves' hyperthyroidism and ophthalmopathy. Study-wide results and caveats: Researchers found most expanded thyroid clonotypes above 0.001 in blood as well. Before onset, by a median of about seven months, the model predicted ophthalmopathy.

Exclusions: uncontrolled infection, other autoimmune disease, pregnancy, lactation. Orbital computed tomography, thyroid ultrasound, serum thyroxine and TRAb, and clinical symptoms together informed the diagnoses. Amplification yielded TCR beta CDR3 regions, with RNA transcripts as the source. RT-PCR in the first round (using the HTBI primer set) targeted the TCR CDR3. TCRdb re-analysed the multiplex PCR reads in MiXCR, keeping a single row per CDR3 protein. Of around 570,000 distinct CDR3 sequences in the sample, about 20% were seen once. The J gene is TRBJ2-7, the V gene TRBV20-1, with no clear D. The TCR originated in a man in his forties with Graves' ophthalmopathy. Sample: blood. CDR3 DNA: TGCAGTGCTAGATCGAGGACCCAATACGAGCAGTACTTC. This codes for CSARSRTQYEQYF.